Given below is one TCR beta chain in context. This entry belongs to a study of cytomegalovirus exposure and HLA in healthy donors. Profiled with immunoSEQ multiplex PCR; TCRdb holds only in-frame clones, not every one. The profile covers tens of thousands of clones, with approximately 96% appearing a single time and roughly 0.78% taken by the ten largest. The CDR3 spans 15 residues. Per the germline V gene, CDR1 is GTSNPN and CDR2 is SVGIG (reference sequence). V was pared by 0 bases and J by 4 bases, with 6 bases of the junction left unmatched. This TCR derives from a man between 18 and 29 years old in good health and CMV-seronegative. This sequence joins TRBV30 and TRBJ2-3; TRBD2 matches at 8 bases. Source material: PBMCs. The CDR3 region is CAWSVRSLAADTQYF. The CDR3 DNA reads TGTGCCTGGAGTGTACGATCACTAGCGGCAGATACGCAGTATTTT. Full variable domain (rest looked up from reference TRBV30 and TRBJ2-3): SQTIHQWPATLVQPVGSPLSLECTVEGTSNPNLYWYRQAAGRGLQLLFYSVGIGQISSEVPQNLSASRPQDRQFILSSKKLLLSDSGFYLCAWSVRSLAADTQYFGPGTRLTVL.